One sample yielded the 29 T cell receptor beta chains listed below, sequenced in a study of T cells in narcolepsy. The data were produced by immunoSEQ multiplex PCR, yet TCRdb's version contains in-frame clones alone and is incomplete. Of roughly 32,000 clones listed, roughly 82% were seen once; the top ten hold under 1.4%. Specimen: CD45RA- memory CD4+ T cells from PBMCs. The receptor source for this set is a human donor with narcolepsy.

The chain uses TRBV6-1 and TRBJ2-5; D unclear. CDR3 length: 13 amino acids. Germline CDR1 is MNHNS and CDR2 is SASEGT. Between the trimmed V and J ends, which lost 1 base and 12 bases, there was a span of 15 bases. In DNA form, the CDR3 reads TGTGCCAGCAGTGAAGGGTCCGACGGCTCTAAGTACTTC. Translating it yields CASSEGSDGSKYF.

The rearrangement joins TRBV6-1 to TRBJ1-5; possible D gene TRBD1, 5 bases. The CDR3 sequence is 15 residues long. Germline V gene data show CDR1 as MNHNS and CDR2 as SASEGT. The V end lost 4 bases, the J end lost 2 bases, and 12 bases lay between the germline ends. CDR3 loop: CASSGGQGGNQPQHF. For the CDR3, the DNA is TGTGCCAGCAGTGGAGGGCAGGGCGGCAATCAGCCCCAGCATTTT.

CDR3 sequence reads: CASQQTGSNEQFF. CDR3 DNA: TGTGCCAGCCAGCAGACAGGGTCCAATGAGCAGTTCTTC. The chain is built from TRBV6-5 and TRBJ2-1; TRBD1 aligns across 7 bases. This CDR3 region has 13 residues. Germline trimming cut 8 bases from V and 6 bases from J; bases unmatched to any gene: 7. Looked up from germline, CDR1 is MNHEY and CDR2 is SVGAGI.

Of note for this clone: At one of its ends the junction is not consistent with the germline gene, which may arise from a read error. This sample also contains other DNA sequences that code for the same CDR3. V and J are TRBV9 and TRBJ1-1; no clear D. This CDR3 contains 12 residues. Germline loops: CDR1 SGDLS, CDR2 YYNGEE. The CDR3 region is CASSRKNTEAFF. CDR3 DNA: TGTGCCAGCAGTCGGAAGAACACCGAAGCTTTCTTT.

As concerns this clone: The sample carries other DNA sequences with the same CDR3. The rearrangement joins TRBV5-1 to TRBJ2-1; possibly TRBD2 for D (6 bases). Germline-derived CDR1 and CDR2 are SGHRS and YFSETQ. The V end lost 0 bases, the J end lost 4 bases, and 11 bases lay between the germline ends. This CDR3 spans 15 amino acids. CDR3 in amino acids: CASSLGGTEYNEQFF. The DNA for the CDR3 is TGCGCCAGCAGCTTGGGAGGGACTGAATACAATGAGCAGTTCTTC.

The V gene is TRBV10-3, the J gene TRBJ1-1; perhaps TRBD1 as D (6 bases). Germline lookup yields CDR1 ENHRY and CDR2 SYGVKD. V was shortened by 4 bases and J by 3 bases, with 18 bases between the two germline ends. The CDR3 is made up of 16 amino acids. The chain's CDR3 is CAISVSQGQFYTEAFF. CDR3 sequence (DNA): TGTGCCATCAGTGTAAGTCAGGGGCAATTTTACACTGAAGCTTTCTTT.

The gene calls are TRBV19 and TRBJ1-5, with TRBD1 matching 10 bases. The junction had 6 bases not matched to a gene; V was cut back by 5 bases and J by 2 bases. The CDR3 spans 16 residues. Germline V lookup: CDR1 LNHDA, CDR2 SQIVND (reference sequence). The CDR3 region has the DNA TGTGCCAGTAGTGTGGACAGGGGGATTGGCAATCAGCCCCAGCATTTT. Residues: CASSVDRGIGNQPQHF.

The chain has TRBV5-1 and TRBJ2-2; 7 nucleotides match TRBD1. The J segment lost 2 bases and the V segment lost 0 bases, leaving 4 bases of the junction unmatched. Germline-derived CDR1 and CDR2 are SGHRS and YFSETQ. CDR3 length: 16 amino acids. This chain's CDR3 is CASSLGQGSNTGELFF. In DNA form, the CDR3 reads TGCGCCAGCAGCTTGGGACAGGGATCTAACACCGGGGAGCTGTTTTTT.

The rearrangement links TRBV4-2 to TRBJ2-1; 12 bases line up with TRBD2. The junction had 9 bases not matched to a gene; V was cut back by 0 bases and J by 9 bases. Germline V CDR1 and CDR2: LGHNA, YNFKEQ. The CDR3 has 17 residues. The CDR3 loop reads CASSQDRASGRAGEQFF. The CDR3 coding sequence is TGTGCCAGCAGCCAAGATCGAGCTAGCGGGAGGGCCGGTGAGCAGTTCTTC.

This chain links TRBV7-8 with TRBJ1-1, with D possibly TRBD1 on 6 matching bases. Between the trimmed V and J ends, which lost 3 bases and 0 bases, there was a span of 14 bases. Germline values: CDR1 SGHVS, CDR2 FQNEAQ. The CDR3 loop spans 16 amino acids. CDR3 DNA sequence: TGTGCCAGCAGCTTCCGACAGGAAAGATTGAACACTGAAGCTTTCTTT. Protein product: CASSFRQERLNTEAFF.

This rearrangement joins TRBV28 to TRBJ1-2; 7 nucleotides agree with TRBD1. The CDR3 is 14 residues long. Trimming at V came to 6 bases and at J to 3 bases, leaving 7 bases not matched to a gene. The germline V gene has CDR1 MDHEN and CDR2 SYDVKM. The CDR3 DNA follows: TGTGCCAGCAGCTCCGACAGGGCAGACTATGGCTACACCTTC. Its protein product is CASSSDRADYGYTF.

A word on this clone: The junction differs from germline at one of its ends, possibly a read error. The CDR3 DNA sequence: TGTGCTAGCAGCCTGATAGACAGCACTGAAGCTTTCTTT. Translating gives CASSLIDSTEAFF. This chain connects TRBV7-7 to TRBJ1-1; D might be TRBD1 (5 bases). CDR1 is SSHAT and CDR2 is FNYEAQ in the germline V gene (reference sequence). The CDR3 runs to 13 residues.

The chain recombines TRBV7-9 with TRBJ2-1; the match to TRBD2 covers 8 bases. Germline-derived CDR1 and CDR2 are SEHNR and FQNEAQ (reference sequence). The CDR3 spans 15 residues. The V gene end was trimmed by 5 bases and the J gene end by 9 bases; junction bases not matched to a gene: 12. The CDR3 region has the DNA TGTGCCAGCAGCCCACTAGCGGCGGTCGGGGGTGAGCAGTTCTTC. Protein: CASSPLAAVGGEQFF.

This chain joins TRBV11-2 and TRBJ2-3; D is unresolved. V was clipped by 5 bases and J by 8 bases, with 11 bases between them. CDR3 length: 12 amino acids. Germline values: CDR1 SGHAT, CDR2 FQNNGV. CDR3 region: CASSVSDGTQYF. The CDR3 nucleotides are TGTGCCAGCAGCGTCAGTGACGGTACGCAGTATTTT.

The rearrangement links TRBV29-1 to TRBJ2-7, with a possible D match to TRBD2 (6 bases). Trimming left V 7 bases short and J 2 bases short, with 21 bases between. The CDR3 runs 15 residues. CDR1 is SQVTM and CDR2 is ANQGSEA in the germline V gene. CDR3 protein: CSAVVNPGLTYEQYF. CDR3 nucleotide sequence: TGCAGCGCTGTAGTTAACCCGGGACTTACCTACGAGCAGTACTTC.

The J gene is TRBJ1-4, the V gene TRBV4-2; 9 bases line up with TRBD1. The CDR3 is 19 amino acids. Trimming took 7 bases from V and 2 from J; bases not matched to a gene: 17. Germline CDR1 LGHNA, CDR2 YNFKEQ. The CDR3 bases are TGTGCCAGCACCCAGTCCTGGGACAGGGAATCGGGCACTAATGAAAAACTGTTTTTT. It codes for CASTQSWDRESGTNEKLFF.

The chain recombines TRBV30 with TRBJ2-7, with 7 bases that match TRBD1. V lost 5 bases to trimming and J lost 4 bases; unmatched junction nucleotides: 8. Germline V CDR1 and CDR2: GTSNPN, SVGIG (reference sequence). There are 13 residues in the CDR3. CDR3 DNA sequence: TGTGCCTGGGGTCGTGGGACAGCTTACGAGCAGTACTTC. Its protein is CAWGRGTAYEQYF. Full variable domain (rest looked up from reference TRBV30 and TRBJ2-7): SQTIHQWPATLVQPVGSPLSLECTVEGTSNPNLYWYRQAAGRGLQLLFYSVGIGQISSEVPQNLSASRPQDRQFILSSKKLLLSDSGFYLCAWGRGTAYEQYFGPGTRLTVT.

The chain couples TRBV2 to TRBJ1-6; D is undetermined. Germline V gene lookup returns CDR1 SNHLY and CDR2 FYNNEI. Trimming took off 8 bases at V and 4 bases at J, with 9 bases between the two ends. The CDR3 length is 13 residues. CDR3 residues: CASGRGYNSPLHF. In DNA form, the CDR3 reads TGTGCCAGCGGCCGTGGGTATAATTCACCCCTCCACTTT.

The gene calls are TRBV2 and TRBJ2-7; 12 positions agree with TRBD1. The V segment lost 3 bases and the J segment 5 bases; nucleotides outside the gene matches: 8. Germline values: CDR1 SNHLY, CDR2 FYNNEI. This CDR3 contains 16 residues. The CDR3 bases are TGTGCCAGCAGTGACCCCCCCGGGACAGGGGGCAACGAGCAGTACTTC. This translates into CASSDPPGTGGNEQYF. Variable domain in full (rest from reference TRBV2 and TRBJ2-7): EPEVTQTPSHQVTQMGQEVILRCVPISNHLYFYWYRQILGQKVEFLVSFYNNEISEKSEIFDDQFSVERPDGSNFTLKIRSTKLEDSAMYFCASSDPPGTGGNEQYFGPGTRLTVT.

The V and J genes are TRBV5-4 and TRBJ1-6, with D possibly TRBD1 on 5 matching bases. This CDR3 spans 16 amino acids. Germline assignment: CDR1 SGHNT and CDR2 YYREEE (reference sequence). The V end was cut by 4 bases, the J end by 8 bases, with 19 bases between. This CDR3 reads CASSAPGRGGDSPLHF. In DNA, the CDR3 is TGTGCCAGCAGCGCACCGGGCCGCGGAGGGGATTCACCCCTCCACTTT.

The chain employs TRBV2 and TRBJ2-4; 8 bases align to TRBD1. The CDR3 length is 16 residues. Per the germline V gene, CDR1 is SNHLY and CDR2 is FYNNEI. The V segment lost 1 base and the J segment 0 bases; nucleotides outside the gene matches: 2. CDR3 residues: CASSEEGQVAKNIQYF. Here the CDR3 DNA reads TGTGCCAGCAGTGAAGAGGGACAGGTAGCCAAAAACATTCAGTACTTC.

This clone was recorded a few times. The chain links TRBV11-2 to TRBJ1-1, with D possibly being TRBD1 (6 bases). V was shortened by 6 bases and J by 1 base, with 12 bases between the two germline ends. The CDR3 is made up of 14 amino acids. CDR1 is SGHAT and CDR2 is FQNNGV in the germline V gene. CDR3 in DNA: TGTGCCAGCAGTACCGGACAGAGGAACACTGAAGCTTTCTTT. Translating gives CASSTGQRNTEAFF.

The rearrangement joins TRBV28 to TRBJ1-1; tentative D call: TRBD1 (6 bases). Germline-derived CDR1 and CDR2 are MDHEN and SYDVKM. The V and J ends lost 6 bases and 1 base respectively, with 12 bases between them. The CDR3 is made up of 14 amino acids. The chain's CDR3 is CASRGQLSNTEAFF. CDR3 DNA: TGTGCCAGCAGAGGACAGTTGTCGAACACTGAAGCTTTCTTT.

V is TRBV28 and J is TRBJ2-5; TRBD1 aligns across 10 bases. The CDR3 contains 15 residues. The V and J ends lost 3 bases and 7 bases, in that order; junction bases with no gene match: 8. Per the germline V gene, CDR1 is MDHEN and CDR2 is SYDVKM. The DNA of the CDR3 is TGTGCCAGCAGTTTCCGGGACAGGGGCGAGGGGACCCAGTACTTC. It codes for CASSFRDRGEGTQYF.

The chain recombines TRBV10-1 with TRBJ2-3; 10 nucleotides line up with TRBD2. Germline loops: CDR1 WNHNN, CDR2 SYGVQD (reference sequence). This CDR3 region has 13 residues. Germline trimming cut 8 bases from V and 5 bases from J; bases unmatched to any gene: 4. The CDR3 is CASGLAGEDTQYF. DNA for the CDR3: TGCGCCAGCGGTCTAGCGGGGGAAGATACGCAGTATTTT.

The CDR3 bases are TGTGCCAGCAGCTTAGGTAGCGGGGGGTTCCTAGCCAAAAACATTCAGTACTTC. It yields the protein CASSLGSGGFLAKNIQYF. V usage is TRBV13 and J usage is TRBJ2-4, with 10 positions matching TRBD2. CDR1 PRHDT and CDR2 FYEKMQ come from the germline V gene (reference sequence). The CDR3 sequence is 18 residues long. J gave up 0 bases and V 0 bases, and 5 bases lay outside the gene matches. Complete variable domain (other parts from reference TRBV13 and TRBJ2-4): AAGVIQSPRHLIKEKRETATLKCYPIPRHDTVYWYQQGPGQDPQFLISFYEKMQSDKGSIPDRFSAQQFSDYHSELNMSSLELGDSALYFCASSLGSGGFLAKNIQYFGAGTRLSVL.

The chain employs TRBV20-1 and TRBJ1-1; D gene ambiguous. The V end lost 0 bases, the J end lost 9 bases, and 8 bases lay between the germline ends. CDR1 is DFQATT, CDR2 SNEGSKA, per germline (reference sequence). The CDR3 sequence is 11 residues long. The CDR3 region has the DNA TGCAGTGCTAGAGAGGGATGGAAAGCTTTCTTT. This codes for CSAREGWKAFF.

The chain combines TRBV10-3 with TRBJ2-5; D is uncertain. From germline, CDR1 is ENHRY and CDR2 SYGVKD. The CDR3 spans 13 residues. The V end lost 2 bases, the J end lost 9 bases, and 13 bases lay between the germline ends. The CDR3 nucleotides read TGTGCCATCAGTGAGGAGAAGGCTGGGGCCCAGTACTTC. This translates into CAISEEKAGAQYF.

This sequence joins TRBV10-3 and TRBJ2-3; 7 bases map to TRBD1. The germline V gene encodes CDR1 ENHRY and CDR2 SYGVKD. With 5 bases clipped from V and 6 bases from J, the junction kept 8 bases outside the gene matches. The CDR3 is 14 amino acids. As DNA, the CDR3 is TGTGCCATCAGTACGACAGGGTCTACGGATACGCAGTATTTT. It encodes CAISTTGSTDTQYF.